This is a list of T cell receptor beta chains from one sample in a study of blood T cell repertoires in COVID-19. Some clones are missing from TCRdb's copy, which holds only in-frame ones; the method was immunoSEQ multiplex PCR. The top ten hold more than 1.5% of the sample, which has about 140,000 clones, over 75% seen once. Specimen: peripheral blood. These receptors were taken from a human donor in a cohort sampled during active COVID-19. CDR3s include the opening cysteine and the closing phenylalanine or tryptophan. The D gene is left open where the match is weak. Clone sizes are given selectively: once, few, many, or a class where the clone is expanded.

D gene | J gene | clone size | V gene | CDR3 protein | CDR3 DNA
- | TRBJ1-2 | once | TRBV15 | CATSRGLTF | TGTGCCACCAGCAGAGGACTCACTTTC
TRBD1 | TRBJ2-7 | many | TRBV27 | CASSTSGTGGITYEQYF | TGTGCCAGCAGTACCTCCGGGACAGGGGGCATAACCTACGAGCAGTACTTC
- | TRBJ2-5 | - | TRBV25-1 | CASSSTLGGGSQETQYF | TGTGCCAGCAGTTCAACTCTAGGTGGCGGGTCGCAAGAGACCCAGTACTTC
- | TRBJ1-4 | - | TRBV11-1 | CASSLQGGENEKLFF | TGTGCCAGCAGCTTACAGGGAGGGGAGAATGAAAAACTGTTTTTT
TRBD1 | TRBJ1-1 | - | TRBV6-5 | CASSRTGLEAFF | TGTGCCAGCAGTCGGACAGGACTAGAAGCTTTCTTT
- | TRBJ1-2 | - | TRBV4-3 | CASSPRIQVDYGYTF | TGCGCCAGCAGCCCACGGATCCAGGTCGACTATGGCTACACCTTC
- | TRBJ2-6 | once | TRBV6-2/TRBV6-3 | CASSYGALSGANVLTF | TGTGCCAGCAGTTACGGGGCTCTCTCTGGGGCCAACGTCCTGACTTTC
- | TRBJ2-5 | - | TRBV4-2 | CASSRGTDQETQYF | TGTGCCAGCAGCCGCGGGACAGACCAAGAGACCCAGTACTTC
- | TRBJ1-5 | - | TRBV6-2/TRBV6-3 | CASSYSFDTSNQPQHF | TGTGCCAGCAGTTACTCATTTGACACCAGCAATCAGCCCCAGCATTTT
- | TRBJ1-5 | - | TRBV5-1 | CASSRDSFGQPQHF | TGCGCCAGCAGCCGTGACAGTTTTGGGCAGCCCCAGCATTTT
TRBD1 | TRBJ2-1 | - | TRBV29-1 | CSVEPPGQGYNEQFF | TGCAGCGTTGAACCCCCCGGACAGGGGTACAATGAGCAGTTCTTC
- | TRBJ2-3 | - | TRBV18 | CASSPGGGPPDTQYF | TGTGCCAGCTCACCAGGGGGAGGCCCACCAGATACGCAGTATTTT
TRBD2 | TRBJ2-3 | - | TRBV2 | CASTGTSGKDTQYF | TGTGCCAGCACCGGTACTAGCGGGAAAGATACGCAGTATTTT
TRBD1 | TRBJ1-6 | - | TRBV27 | CASSPGGVLNSPLHF | TGTGCCAGCAGTCCAGGGGGCGTTCTGAATTCACCCCTCCACTTT
- | TRBJ1-2 | - | TRBV5-1 | CASSLGGGAYGYTF | TGCGCCAGCAGCTTGGGAGGTGGCGCCTATGGCTACACCTTC
- | TRBJ2-1 | once | TRBV7-9 | CASSLVHPRRPSSYNEQFF | TGTGCCAGCAGCTTAGTCCATCCGAGGCGACCAAGCTCCTACAATGAGCAGTTCTTC
TRBD1 | TRBJ1-5 | - | TRBV28 | CASSLGGTGGQPQHF | TGTGCCAGCAGTTTAGGCGGGACAGGGGGACAGCCCCAGCATTTT
- | TRBJ2-5 | once | TRBV7-3 | CASSLTRGLGETQYF | TGTGCCAGCAGCTTAACTAGGGGGTTGGGGGAGACCCAGTACTTC
TRBD1 | TRBJ1-3 | once | TRBV5-1 | CASSPTGGEGNTIYF | TGCGCCAGCAGCCCGACAGGGGGCGAAGGAAACACCATATATTTT
TRBD2 | TRBJ2-7 | - | TRBV25-1 | CASSELRASGFTYEQYF | TGTGCCAGCAGTGAACTCCGGGCTAGCGGGTTTACCTACGAGCAGTACTTC
- | TRBJ1-1 | - | TRBV29-1 | CSAFRGSHTEAFF | TGCAGCGCTTTTAGGGGCTCTCACACTGAAGCTTTCTTT
TRBD1 | TRBJ1-1 | few | TRBV5-1 | CASSLPGTGTSMNTEAFF | TGCGCCAGCAGCTTGCCTGGGACAGGGACCTCCATGAACACTGAAGCTTTCTTT
- | TRBJ1-1 | few | TRBV18 | CASSPTQEGVYTEAFF | TGTGCCAGCTCACCTACCCAGGAGGGAGTTTACACTGAAGCTTTCTTT
- | TRBJ1-6 | - | TRBV14 | CASSSGLVNSPLHF | TGTGCCAGCAGCTCGGGACTCGTAAATTCACCCCTCCACTTT
TRBD2 | TRBJ2-7 | - | TRBV3-1/TRBV3-2 | CASSSLAGGPPYEQYF | TGTGCCAGCAGCTCTTTAGCGGGTGGTCCCCCCTACGAGCAGTACTTC
TRBD1 | TRBJ2-7 | - | TRBV29-1 | CSVASLGGSEQYF | TGCAGCGTTGCGAGTTTAGGGGGCTCCGAGCAGTACTTC
TRBD2 | TRBJ2-7 | once | TRBV5-4 | CASSLGTRGYEQYF | TGTGCCAGCAGCTTGGGGACTAGAGGCTACGAGCAGTACTTC
TRBD1 | TRBJ2-2 | - | TRBV19 | CASSIGDDRGVELFF | TGTGCCAGTAGTATCGGCGACGACAGGGGCGTGGAGCTGTTTTTT
TRBD2 | TRBJ2-3 | - | TRBV7-9 | CASSPLAGGPLAQYF | TGTGCCAGCAGCCCGCTAGCGGGAGGGCCTCTTGCGCAGTATTTT
TRBD1 | TRBJ1-6 | few | TRBV28 | CASGSTFPGQEGGNSPLHF | TGTGCCAGCGGTTCTACGTTTCCGGGACAGGAAGGAGGGAATTCACCCCTCCACTTT
TRBD2 | TRBJ2-1 | - | TRBV5-1 | CASSSGGAPYNEQFF | TGCGCCAGCAGCTCCGGGGGGGCACCCTACAATGAGCAGTTCTTC
- | TRBJ2-7 | - | TRBV21-1 | CASPIGGGFTYEQYF | TGTGCCAGTCCGATTGGAGGAGGGTTTACCTACGAGCAGTACTTC
TRBD1 | TRBJ2-7 | - | TRBV5-1 | CASSPYDRDEQYF | TGCGCCAGCAGCCCCTATGACAGGGACGAGCAGTACTTC
- | TRBJ1-4 | - | TRBV6-5 | CASSYSTATVNEKLFF | TGTGCCAGCAGTTACTCCACGGCGACAGTTAATGAAAAACTGTTTTTT
TRBD2 | TRBJ2-1 | few | TRBV4-2 | CASSSLAGVLNEQFF | TGTGCCAGCAGTTCTTTAGCGGGAGTATTGAATGAGCAGTTCTTC
- | TRBJ2-5 | - | TRBV4-3 | CASSQRYQETQYF | TGCGCCAGCAGCCAACGTTATCAAGAGACCCAGTACTTC
- | TRBJ1-5 | - | TRBV28 | CASKVGGRDSNQPQHF | TGTGCCAGCAAAGTTGGGGGGAGAGATAGCAATCAGCCCCAGCATTTT
TRBD2 | TRBJ2-1 | once | TRBV18 | CASSPWATSAYNEQFF | TGTGCCAGCTCACCATGGGCCACTAGCGCGTACAATGAGCAGTTCTTC
- | TRBJ1-4 | - | TRBV28 | CASSRGVEKLFF | TGTGCCAGCAGCCGGGGGGTGGAAAAACTGTTTTTT
- | TRBJ2-1 | - | TRBV18 | CASSVGINNEQFF | TGTGCCAGCTCAGTCGGGATCAACAATGAGCAGTTCTTC
TRBD2 | TRBJ2-7 | - | TRBV2 | CASTAGTSLRERYF | TGTGCCAGCACAGCCGGGACTAGCCTTAGGGAGCGGTACTTC
TRBD1 | TRBJ2-3 | - | TRBV7-3 | CASSPSTGGQDTQYF | TGTGCCAGCAGCCCGTCCACAGGGGGGCAAGATACGCAGTATTTT
- | TRBJ1-1 | - | TRBV5-6 | CASSAGTYTEAFF | TGTGCCAGCAGCGCCGGGACTTACACTGAAGCTTTCTTT
- | TRBJ1-1 | once | TRBV18 | CASSPPGQTDGAFF | TGTGCCAGCTCACCACCTGGACAGACCGACGGAGCTTTCTTT